The T cell receptor beta chain described here comes from a study of shared clonotypes between healthy human individuals (dated by TCRdb to 2019 to 2021). For the study in its entirety: The cohort included three men and a couple of women between 18 and 49 years of age. For each donor, CD4 naive and CD4 memory were each given three plates, CD8 naive was given two plates, and CD8 memory was given one plate. The study deeply sequenced blood TCR repertoires of about 5 healthy adults to estimate repertoire size and the extent of clonotype sharing between individuals. To increase sequencing depth and limit assay-specific biases, different laboratories used diverse techniques to prepare libraries and sequence TCR repertoires. Between about 0.8 and 8.9 billion PBMCs per donor were obtained by leukapheresis. General conclusions and limits of the study: Naive subsets generally had larger estimated clonotype richness than memory subsets. Pairwise subsampling led to the expectation that sequencing depth would affect the degree of clonotype sharing among donors. Even with the large sequencing depth, rarefaction of the sorted-subset datasets indicated that sequencing was incomplete. Higher generation probabilities were observed for clonotypes shared by all four sorted-subset donors than for non-shared clonotypes. Roughly 5% of naive CD4, 3.5% of naive CD8, approximately 2.2% of memory CD4, and about 0.4% of memory CD8 clonotypes were shared across several donors. The genetic and exposure-history diversity represented was limited by the small number of donors. Only blood was sampled, and tissue TCR repertoires likely differ from those in blood.

Using the deep immunoSEQ assay, multiplex PCR amplified TCR CDR3 regions from genomic DNA. Extracted genomic DNA from each cell subset was distributed evenly across all wells of several immunoSEQ 96-well plates, and each plate was treated as a replicate. Each replicate PCR for sorted subsets received around 200 ng genomic DNA, equal to about 30,000 T cell genomes. Purified libraries were quantified with a Qubit 3.0 fluorometer, sized on a Bioanalyzer 2100, and re-quantified with the KAPA Library Quantification kit. Each immunoSEQ 96-well plate was sequenced on its own single-read 150-cycle Illumina NextSeq 550 flow cell. The authors' analysis ran thus. Because the immunoSEQ output held only junctional sequences and lacked quality scores, the filtering could not match the filtering applied to full-length reads. Sequences were annotated with PyIR, a Python wrapper for IgBLAST v1.9, using IMGT germline references to assign V/J genes and CDR3. Reads with weak V/J assignments (E-value above 1e-6), missing CDR3, stop codons, out-of-frame junctions, or ambiguous translated residues were removed. V3J clonotypes were defined as sequences sharing the same inferred V gene, J gene, and CDR3 amino acid sequence. To compute the percentage overlap between repertoires, the number of shared unique clonotypes was divided by the size of the smaller repertoire. Three approaches were used to assess repertoire richness: RTK rarefaction, the Chao1 estimator, and Recon v2.1 estimates of unobserved clonotypes. For all TCRbeta clonotypes obtained by the gDNA method from four donors, generation probabilities were computed with OLGA. TCRdb carries this immuneACCESS record with in-frame sequences only. Its versions omit some clonotypes, under half of them owing to an unresolved V gene in the studies checked, with the rest unexplained. That table is the source of V, J and clone size, and D and trimming were worked out from the DNA. For this sample the table gives roughly 2 million clones, of which just under 95% were detected only once. 1% to 1.3% of the sample belongs to the ten largest clones.

As concerns this clone: Its target antigen remains unknown. No per-base quality is available; no much larger clone lies one base away.

CD8 naive samples consisted of CD45RO-negative cells that were positively selected for CCR7, yielding a CD45RA+CCR7+ population without TemRA cells. Healthy HIV-negative adults with no recently reported acute infections or vaccinations were included as donors. Only Caucasian adults living in Nashville, Tennessee, USA were represented among the donors. Blood was obtained by leukapheresis, after which PBMCs were separated by Ficoll-Histopaque density gradient centrifugation and cryopreserved in liquid nitrogen vapor phase. Analytical flow cytometry was used to check the purity and quantity of every magnetically sorted T cell population. Genomic DNA was isolated from each sorted fraction and quantified by UV absorbance on a Nanodrop 2000c. The source is a man between 18 and 29 years old in good health. Input material: naive CD8+ T cells sorted from blood. Taken with the paper, the label for cell subset or site translates to: CD45RA+CCR7+.

The CDR3 protein: CSVGKGLSYEQYF. The sequenced DNA: TGCAGCGTTGGGAAGGGATTATCCTACGAGCAGTACTTC. This chain joins TRBV29-1 to TRBJ2-7; no D gene call is confident. The germline V gene provides CDR1 SQVTM and CDR2 ANQGSEA. The CDR3, from cysteine to phenylalanine, totals 13 residues. The CDR3 DNA has 39 bases and is translated from base 1. V and J are truncated by 4 bases and 1 base respectively, leaving an intervening sequence of 11 bases.